A single TCR beta chain is shown here with its context. Its antigen is unknown. Per-nucleotide qualities are absent, and no much larger clonotype sits a single base away. Donors were 30 to 45 systemically healthy Caucasian individuals from Russia aged roughly 6 to 90 years. Approximately 11 milliliters of peripheral blood were drawn from each donor into EDTA-treated Vacutainer tubes. Ficoll-Paque density-gradient centrifugation was used to isolate PBMCs, with at least 6 million obtained per sample. Trizol reagent was used to extract total RNA from the PBMCs, yielding at least 5 micrograms per sample. The percentages of naive CD45RAhigh/CD27high T cells were determined by flow cytometry on a PBMC aliquot from every donor. Libraries were constructed by 5' RACE. The data were produced on an Illumina HiSeq 2500. A second PCR of about 6 to 11 cycles was performed with a sample-barcoded 5' primer and a J-beta primer mix. Each TCR beta cDNA molecule received a unique molecular identifier from a template-switch 5' adaptor carrying 12 random nucleotides. Each sample yielded at least 3 million CDR3-containing paired-end reads. First-strand cDNA synthesis was performed from all RNA using the Mint cDNA synthesis kit, with priming by a TRBC-specific oligonucleotide. After uracil-DNA glycosylase treatment, a first 18-cycle PCR used universal primers M1SS and BC2_uni_R on all cDNA. The paper's data handling went like this. For normalization, 1 million high-quality reads, each with a distinct molecular identifier, were randomly selected from each sample. Reads sharing molecular identifiers were discarded rather than binned into consensus sequences. MiTCR, with a Q25 quality threshold and the strictest error-elimination algorithm, was used for CDR3 identification, clonotype clustering and error correction. A nonparametric unseen species model with Euler transformation was used to estimate lower-bound total TCR beta diversity. Using fastp at Q25 and MiXCR, TCRdb reprocessed the public reads and kept productive beta chains. All rows with the same CDR3 protein become a single entry with the most common DNA and genes. V and J calls and clone size were set by TCRdb, not the authors. The sample table shows 630,000 or so distinct CDR3 sequences, and less than 35% are seen once. Of the sample, approximately 15% is held by the ten largest clones.

The sample comes from a study of blood T cells in healthy people across ages (dated by TCRdb to 2014 to 2015). Some background on the complete study: In model experiments, roughly one uniquely barcoded TCR beta cDNA molecule per two T cells was captured by template switching. The study measured age-related changes in TCR beta repertoire diversity using deep sequencing normalized with unique cDNA molecular identifiers. The donors were divided into four age groups: young (average roughly 15 years), middle-aged (approximately 41), aged (about 62) and long-lived (roughly 88). To avoid experimental bias, donors of different ages were randomly spread across the sequencing lanes. For two donors (one aged 18 to 29 and one aged 80 or older), the study analyzed two additional independent replicas of 1 million unique cDNA reads from the same blood draw. The paper's findings and limits, for the study overall: The percentage of naive T cells measured by flow cytometry correlated strongly with observed TCR beta diversity. Compared with the aged group, more naive CD4+ T cells, fewer expanded clones and increased TCR diversity were shown by the long-lived group, suggesting age selection. Estimates of total diversity based on one million sequenced T cells were regarded as lower bounds and as underestimates. As age increased, observed TCR beta diversity per million T cells dropped in a roughly linear way, and a significant reduction was already evident by age 40. Bulk unsorted PBMC profiling prevented conclusive comparison of naive and antigen-experienced compartments. Donor CMV infection status was unknown, potentially confounding age-related changes in expanded clonotypes.

CDR1 and CDR2 are drawn from the germline V gene (reference sequence): SEHNR, FQNEAQ. The trim is 5 bases for V and 1 base for J, with a gap of 11 bases between the germline ends. The CDR3 covers 14 residues, taking in both the cysteine and the phenylalanine. The read is trimmed to its CDR3 DNA, 42 bases read in frame from base 1. Material for sequencing was blood. This sequence originates from a woman of 80 years or more in good health. The sequence links TRBV7-9 to TRBJ1-1, with the D gene not confidently named. The sequenced DNA: TGTGCCAGCAGCCAACCAGGCGAGAACACTGAAGCTTTCTTT. It translates as CASSQPGENTEAFF.